The clone carrying this T cell receptor beta chain has more than one count but fewer than ten. A much bigger clone sits one base away, suggesting this may be a read error. The data belong to a study of regulatory T cells in long-lasting Graves disease. Building the TCR beta libraries relied on iRepertoire HTBI primers, and CDR3 regions underwent Arm-PCR. Using its own MiXCR run on the multiplex PCR reads, TCRdb lists one record per CDR3 protein. The sample lists roughly 560,000 distinct CDR3 sequences; approximately 12% were seen once. Regarding time point: newly diagnosed GD, antithyroid drugs for less than 3 months. The TCR library was made from RNA that had been extracted from PBMCs in TRIzol. With EDTA tubes as the receptacles, around 10 milliliters of peripheral blood were drawn. The same data also contributed to another study, on T cells in Graves' hyperthyroidism and ophthalmopathy. That paper adds: Most thyroid-expanded clonotypes above 0.001 were also found in blood.

The TCR was taken from a woman aged 25-40 years with Graves disease. The specimen comprised peripheral blood mononuclear cells (PBMCs), sampled at new diagnosis, from a patient treated with antithyroid drugs.

The CDR3 protein is CASVFPSGIGRYGYTF. CDR3 coding DNA: TGTGCCAGCGTTTTTCCAAGTGGTATTGGGCGTTATGGCTACACCTTC. V and J are TRBV28 and TRBJ1-2; no definite D call. Germline CDR1 MDHEN, CDR2 SYDVKM. Trimming removed 8 bases at V and 5 bases at J, with 24 bases between. The CDR3 has 16 amino acids.